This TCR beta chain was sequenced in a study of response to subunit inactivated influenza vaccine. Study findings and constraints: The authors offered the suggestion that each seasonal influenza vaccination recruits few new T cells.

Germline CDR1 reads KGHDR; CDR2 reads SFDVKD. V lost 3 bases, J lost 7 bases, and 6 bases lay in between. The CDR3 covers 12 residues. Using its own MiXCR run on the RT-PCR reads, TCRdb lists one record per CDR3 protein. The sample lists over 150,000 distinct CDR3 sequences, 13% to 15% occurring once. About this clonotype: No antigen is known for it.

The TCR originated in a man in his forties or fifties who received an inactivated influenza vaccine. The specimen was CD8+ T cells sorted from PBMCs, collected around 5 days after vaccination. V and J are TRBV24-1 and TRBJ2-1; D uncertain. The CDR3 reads CATSDPPNEQFF. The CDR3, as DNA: TGTGCCACCAGTGATCCCCCTAATGAGCAGTTCTTC.